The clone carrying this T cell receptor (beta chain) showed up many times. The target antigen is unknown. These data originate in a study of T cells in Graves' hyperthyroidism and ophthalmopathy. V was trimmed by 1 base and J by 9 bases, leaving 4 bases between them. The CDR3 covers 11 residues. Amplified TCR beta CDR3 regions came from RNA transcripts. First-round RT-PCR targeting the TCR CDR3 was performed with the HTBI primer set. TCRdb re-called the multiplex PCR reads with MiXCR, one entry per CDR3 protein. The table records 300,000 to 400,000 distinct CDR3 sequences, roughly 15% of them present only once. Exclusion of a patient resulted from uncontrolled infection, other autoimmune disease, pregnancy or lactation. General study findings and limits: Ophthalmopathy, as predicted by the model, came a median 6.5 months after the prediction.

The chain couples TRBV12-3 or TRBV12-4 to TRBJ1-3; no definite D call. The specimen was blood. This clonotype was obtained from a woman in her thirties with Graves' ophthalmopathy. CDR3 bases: TGTGCCAGCAGTTTAGTGGGCACCATATATTTT. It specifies CASSLVGTIYF.